These 3 T cell receptor beta chains share one sample of origin, sequenced in a study of T cell responses to AZD1222 COVID-19 vaccine (TCRdb year 2021). The library was prepared using the immunoSEQ multiplex PCR assay. The clones in this table, taken by TCRdb from immuneACCESS, are in-frame only. Not every clone is retained; where verified, under half of the shortfall comes from an unresolved V gene, and the cause of the rest is unknown. This sample is represented by roughly 170,000 clones; 85% to 90% of them were singletons. Less than 0.55% of the sample is in the top ten clones. The time point label corresponds to: baseline before first vaccination. Specimen: peripheral blood, collected on day 0 of AZD1222 vaccination. The receptor source for this set is an adult in good health.

The V call is TRBV9, the J call TRBJ1-5; a possible D gene is TRBD1 (6 bases). The CDR3 sequence is 13 residues long. The V and J ends lost 3 bases and 7 bases respectively, with 11 bases between them. Germline V gene sequence: CDR1 SGDLS, CDR2 YYNGEE. CDR3: CASSEGGRQPQHF. In nucleotides, the CDR3 is TGTGCCAGCAGCGAGGGGGGCCGGCAGCCCCAGCATTTT.

This chain uses TRBV9 with TRBJ2-1; 8 nucleotides align to TRBD1. This CDR3 comprises 14 residues. Germline assignment: CDR1 SGDLS and CDR2 YYNGEE. V was pared by 0 bases and J by 9 bases, with 5 bases of the junction left unmatched. The CDR3 nucleotides are TGTGCCAGCAGCGTAGTCGGACAGGGCGGTGAGCAGTTCTTC. The encoded protein is CASSVVGQGGEQFF.

The rearrangement links TRBV5-4 to TRBJ2-5; 8 nucleotides align to TRBD2. The CDR3 totals 16 residues. Looked up from germline, CDR1 is SGHNT and CDR2 is YYREEE (reference sequence). V trimming: 4 bases; J trimming: 5 bases; junction bases outside the gene matches: 13. DNA of the CDR3: TGTGCCAGCAGCATAGGGACTAGTGGAGAGTGGGAGACCCAGTACTTC. The encoded protein is CASSIGTSGEWETQYF.